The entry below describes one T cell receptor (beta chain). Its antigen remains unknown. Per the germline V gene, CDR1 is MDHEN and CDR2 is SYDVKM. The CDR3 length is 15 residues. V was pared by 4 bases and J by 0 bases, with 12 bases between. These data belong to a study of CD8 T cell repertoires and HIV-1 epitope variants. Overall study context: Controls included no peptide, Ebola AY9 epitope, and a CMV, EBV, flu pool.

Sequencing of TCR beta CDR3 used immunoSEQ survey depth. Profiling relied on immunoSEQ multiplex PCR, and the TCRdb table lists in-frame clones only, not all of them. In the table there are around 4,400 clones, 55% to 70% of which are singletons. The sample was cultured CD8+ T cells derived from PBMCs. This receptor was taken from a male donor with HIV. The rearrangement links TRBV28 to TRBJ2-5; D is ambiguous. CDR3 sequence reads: CASSSVDRDQETQYF. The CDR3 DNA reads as TGTGCCAGCAGTTCCGTCGACCGAGACCAAGAGACCCAGTACTTC.